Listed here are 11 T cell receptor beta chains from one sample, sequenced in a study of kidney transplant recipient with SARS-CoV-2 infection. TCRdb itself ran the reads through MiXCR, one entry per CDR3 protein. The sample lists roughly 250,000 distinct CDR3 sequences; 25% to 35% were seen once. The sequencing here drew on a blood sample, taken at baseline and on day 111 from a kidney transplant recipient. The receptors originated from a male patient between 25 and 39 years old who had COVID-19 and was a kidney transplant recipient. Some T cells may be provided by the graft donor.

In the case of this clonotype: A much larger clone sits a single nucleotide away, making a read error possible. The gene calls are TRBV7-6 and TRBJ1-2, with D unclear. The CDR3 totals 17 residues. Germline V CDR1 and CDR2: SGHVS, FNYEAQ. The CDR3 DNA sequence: TGTGCCAGCAGCATGACCAATGAATCTCGAAAGACCTATGGCTACATCTTC. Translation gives CASSMTNESRKTYGYIF.

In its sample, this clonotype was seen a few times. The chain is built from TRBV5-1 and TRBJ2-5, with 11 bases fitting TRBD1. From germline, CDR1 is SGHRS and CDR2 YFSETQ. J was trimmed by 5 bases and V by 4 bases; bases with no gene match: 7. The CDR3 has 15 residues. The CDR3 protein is CASSPGQGALETQYF. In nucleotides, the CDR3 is TGCGCCAGCAGCCCCGGACAGGGGGCTCTGGAGACCCAGTACTTC.

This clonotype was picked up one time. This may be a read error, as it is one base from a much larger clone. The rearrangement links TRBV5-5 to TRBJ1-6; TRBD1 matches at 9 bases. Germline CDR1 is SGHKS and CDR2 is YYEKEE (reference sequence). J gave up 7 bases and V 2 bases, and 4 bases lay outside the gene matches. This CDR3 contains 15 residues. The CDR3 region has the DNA TGTGCCAGCAGCTTTCAGGGGACAGGGAATTCACCCCTCCACTTT. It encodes CASSFQGTGNSPLHF.

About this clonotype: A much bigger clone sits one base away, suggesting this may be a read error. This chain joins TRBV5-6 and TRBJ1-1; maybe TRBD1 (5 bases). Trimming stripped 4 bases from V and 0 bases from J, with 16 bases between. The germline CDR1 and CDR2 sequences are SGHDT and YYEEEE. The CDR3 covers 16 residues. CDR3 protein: CASSEEYGALNTEAFF. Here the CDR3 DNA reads TGTGCCAGCAGCGAGGAGTATGGGGCTTTGAACACTGAAGCTTTCTTT.

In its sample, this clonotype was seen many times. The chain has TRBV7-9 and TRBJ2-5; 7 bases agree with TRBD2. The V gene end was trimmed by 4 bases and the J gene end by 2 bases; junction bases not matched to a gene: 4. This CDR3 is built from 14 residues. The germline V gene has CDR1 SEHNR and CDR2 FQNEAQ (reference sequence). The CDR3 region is CASSSGGLQETQYF. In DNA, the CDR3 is TGTGCCAGCAGCTCTGGGGGACTACAAGAGACCCAGTACTTC.

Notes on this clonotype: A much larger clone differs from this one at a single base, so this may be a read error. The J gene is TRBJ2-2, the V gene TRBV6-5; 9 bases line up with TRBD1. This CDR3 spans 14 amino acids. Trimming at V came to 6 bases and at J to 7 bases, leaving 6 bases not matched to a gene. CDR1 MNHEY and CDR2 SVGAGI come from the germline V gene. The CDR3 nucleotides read TGTGCCAGCAGACAGGGGGCTGACATCGGGGAGCTGTTTTTT. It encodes CASRQGADIGELFF.

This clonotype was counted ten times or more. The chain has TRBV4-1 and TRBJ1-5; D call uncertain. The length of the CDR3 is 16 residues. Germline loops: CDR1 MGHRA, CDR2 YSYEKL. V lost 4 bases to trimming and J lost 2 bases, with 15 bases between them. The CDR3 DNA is TGCGCCAGCAGCCCTCGAGAGGGCTCGGGCAATCAGCCCCAGCATTTT. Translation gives CASSPREGSGNQPQHF.

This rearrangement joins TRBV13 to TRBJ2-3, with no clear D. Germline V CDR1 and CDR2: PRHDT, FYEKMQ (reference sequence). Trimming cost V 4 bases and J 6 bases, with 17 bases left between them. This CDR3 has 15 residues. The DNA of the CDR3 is TGTGCCAGCAGCTCCCGCGCTGGGCCCGGGGATACGCAGTATTTT. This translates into CASSSRAGPGDTQYF.

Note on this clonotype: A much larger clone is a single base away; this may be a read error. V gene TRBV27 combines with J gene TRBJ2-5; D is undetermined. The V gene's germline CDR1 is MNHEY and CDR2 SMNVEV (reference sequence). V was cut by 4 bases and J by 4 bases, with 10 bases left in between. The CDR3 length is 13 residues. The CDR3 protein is CASSSSLGETQYF. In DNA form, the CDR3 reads TGTGCCAGCAGTTCATCCCTCGGAGAGACCCAGTACTTC.

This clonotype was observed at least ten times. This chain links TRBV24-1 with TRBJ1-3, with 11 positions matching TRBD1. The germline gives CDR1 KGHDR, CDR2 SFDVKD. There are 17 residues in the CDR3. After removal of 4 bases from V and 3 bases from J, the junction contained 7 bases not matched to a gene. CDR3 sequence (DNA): TGTGCCACCAGTGACCAAGGACAGGGGGCAAGTGGAAACACCATATATTTT. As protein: CATSDQGQGASGNTIYF.

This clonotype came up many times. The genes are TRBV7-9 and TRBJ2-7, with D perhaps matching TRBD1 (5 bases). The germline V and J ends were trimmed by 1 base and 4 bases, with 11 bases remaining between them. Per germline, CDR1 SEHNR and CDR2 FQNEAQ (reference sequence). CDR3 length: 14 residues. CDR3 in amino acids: CASSLGGARYEQYF. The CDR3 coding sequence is TGTGCCAGCAGCTTAGGTGGGGCTCGTTACGAGCAGTACTTC.